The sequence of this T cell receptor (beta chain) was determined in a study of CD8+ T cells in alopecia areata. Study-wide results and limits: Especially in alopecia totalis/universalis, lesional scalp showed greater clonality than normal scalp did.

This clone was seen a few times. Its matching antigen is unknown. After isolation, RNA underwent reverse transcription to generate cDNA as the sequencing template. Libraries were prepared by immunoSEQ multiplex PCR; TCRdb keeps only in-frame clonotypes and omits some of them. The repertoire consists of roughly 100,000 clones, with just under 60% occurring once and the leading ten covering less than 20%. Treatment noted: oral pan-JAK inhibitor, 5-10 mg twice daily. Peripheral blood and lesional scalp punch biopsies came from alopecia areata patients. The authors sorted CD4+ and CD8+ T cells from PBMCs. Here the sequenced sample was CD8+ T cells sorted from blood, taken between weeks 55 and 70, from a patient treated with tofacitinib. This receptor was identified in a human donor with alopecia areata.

Here the CDR3 reads CASSFGLAGYTGELFF. The CDR3 coding sequence is TGTGCCAGCAGCTTCGGTTTAGCGGGGTACACCGGGGAGCTGTTTTTT. The J gene is TRBJ2-2, the V gene TRBV7-2, with 8 bases identical to TRBD2. After removal of 3 bases from V and 3 bases from J, the junction contained 6 bases not matched to a gene. CDR3 length equals 16 residues. Germline assignment: CDR1 SGHTA and CDR2 FQGNSA.